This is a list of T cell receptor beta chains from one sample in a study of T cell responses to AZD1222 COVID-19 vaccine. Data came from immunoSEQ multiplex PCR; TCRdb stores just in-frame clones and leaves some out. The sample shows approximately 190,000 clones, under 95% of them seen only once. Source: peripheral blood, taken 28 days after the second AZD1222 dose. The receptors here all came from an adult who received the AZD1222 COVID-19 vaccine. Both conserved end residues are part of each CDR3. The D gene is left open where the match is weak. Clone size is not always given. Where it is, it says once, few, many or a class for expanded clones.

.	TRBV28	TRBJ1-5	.	TGTGCCAGCAGCCCAACCGGGACACCGACCCAGCCCCAGCATTTT	CASSPTGTPTQPQHF
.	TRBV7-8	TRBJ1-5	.	TGTGCCAGCAGCTTGTCCAGGGGTCATCAGCCCCAGCATTTT	CASSLSRGHQPQHF
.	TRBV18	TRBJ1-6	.	TGTGCCAGCTCACCGGCGGGATCTCTAGACAATTCACCCCTCCACTTT	CASSPAGSLDNSPLHF
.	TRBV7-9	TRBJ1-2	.	TGTGCCAGCAGCTTGAACAGGGACTATGGCTACACCTTC	CASSLNRDYGYTF
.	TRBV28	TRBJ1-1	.	TGTGCCAGCAGTTTTTATGTTGGGTACACTGAAGCTTTCTTT	CASSFYVGYTEAFF
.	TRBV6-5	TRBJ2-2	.	TGTGCCAGCAGTCAGGGGGGTGCCGGGGAGCTGTTTTTT	CASSQGGAGELFF
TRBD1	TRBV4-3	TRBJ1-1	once	TGCGCCAGCAGCCACCTCGACAGGGGCGCTGAAGCTTTCTTT	CASSHLDRGAEAFF
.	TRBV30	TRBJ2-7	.	TGTGCCTGGAGTTACGGGGTTGAACGGGAGCAGTACTTC	CAWSYGVEREQYF
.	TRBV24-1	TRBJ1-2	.	TGTGCCACCAGTGATGGGGGATCCTACACCTTC	CATSDGGSYTF
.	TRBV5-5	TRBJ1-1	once	TGTGCCAGCAGCTTGTGGCAAATAGCTTTCTTT	CASSLWQIAFF
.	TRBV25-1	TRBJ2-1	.	TGTGCCAGCAGTGATAGGGCACCACGGGACGGTAACAATGAGCAGTTCTTC	CASSDRAPRDGNNEQFF
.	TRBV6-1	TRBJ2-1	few	TGTGCCAGCAGTGAGGCATTCAATGAGCAGTTCTTC	CASSEAFNEQFF
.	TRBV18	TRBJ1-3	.	TGTGCCAGCTCACCACAGGACATAGAAAATACAAACACCATATATTTT	CASSPQDIENTNTIYF
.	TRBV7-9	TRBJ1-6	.	TGTGCCAGCAGCCCCGGAGAAGGTAATTCACCCCTCCACTTT	CASSPGEGNSPLHF
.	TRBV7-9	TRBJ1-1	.	TGTGCCAGCAGCTTAGAGGGACAGAACACTGAAGCTTTCTTT	CASSLEGQNTEAFF
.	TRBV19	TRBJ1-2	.	TGTGCCAGTAGTAAAGTGTTGAGGGAGATCAACTATGGCTACACCTTC	CASSKVLREINYGYTF
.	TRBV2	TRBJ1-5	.	TGTGCCAGCAGCCGGACGGACCCCGGGCCCCAGCATTTT	CASSRTDPGPQHF
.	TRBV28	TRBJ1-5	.	TGTGCCAGCAGTTTCCTACAGGGTGTGTATCAGCCCCAGCATTTT	CASSFLQGVYQPQHF
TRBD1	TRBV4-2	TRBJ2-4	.	TGTGCCAGACGCCGGACAGGGACGCTACTTATGCCGTACTTC	CARRRTGTLLMPYF
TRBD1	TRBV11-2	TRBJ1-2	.	TGTGCCAGCACCCGAGGGACAGGGCGAGGTTCTGGCTACACCTTC	CASTRGTGRGSGYTF
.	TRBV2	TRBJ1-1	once	TGTGCCAGCAGTGCAGACCGGGGCGCTGAAGCTTTCTTT	CASSADRGAEAFF
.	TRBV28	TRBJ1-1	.	TGTGCCAGCAGTTTATGGCAGGGCCCGAAGGAAGCTTTCTTT	CASSLWQGPKEAFF
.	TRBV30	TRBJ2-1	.	TGTGCCTGGGGTCCCCAGGGTGAGCAGTTCTTC	CAWGPQGEQFF
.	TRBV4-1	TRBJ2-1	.	TGCGCCAGCAGCCAAGGGGGGCCGTGGGATGAGCAGTTCTTC	CASSQGGPWDEQFF
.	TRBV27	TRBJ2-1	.	TGTGCCAGCAGTTTGGGCAGAAGGGGGTTAAATGAGCAGTTCTTC	CASSLGRRGLNEQFF
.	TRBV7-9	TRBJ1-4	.	TGTGCCAGCAGCTTAGCGCTTGGGGACGGTGAAAAACTGTTTTTT	CASSLALGDGEKLFF
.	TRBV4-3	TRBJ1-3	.	TGCGCCAGCAGCCAAGATCTGAGCCCAGGTGGAAACACCATATATTTT	CASSQDLSPGGNTIYF
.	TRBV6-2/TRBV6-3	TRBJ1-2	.	TGTGCCAGCACCCCGCATCCCGACGGCACTAACTATGGCTACACCTTC	CASTPHPDGTNYGYTF
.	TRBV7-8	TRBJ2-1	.	TGTGCCAGCAGCCCTACTCAGGGGCAAGGCTACAATGAGCAGTTCTTC	CASSPTQGQGYNEQFF
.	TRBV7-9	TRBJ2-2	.	TGTGCCAGCAGCGTGTCGGTGGGGGAGCTGTTTTTT	CASSVSVGELFF
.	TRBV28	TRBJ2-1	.	TGTGCCAGCAGTTTAAACGGGGTGTACAATGAGCAGTTCTTC	CASSLNGVYNEQFF
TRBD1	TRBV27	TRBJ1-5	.	TGTGCCAGCAGTGACAGGGGACTCAATCAGCCCCAGCATTTT	CASSDRGLNQPQHF
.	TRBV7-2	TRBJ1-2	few	TGTGCCAGCAGCTCGGACCTAGCTAACTATGGCTACACCTTC	CASSSDLANYGYTF
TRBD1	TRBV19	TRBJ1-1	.	TGTGCCAGTAGTATTATCAGGGGGCATGGTGAAGCTTTCTTT	CASSIIRGHGEAFF
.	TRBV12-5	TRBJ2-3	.	TGTGCTAGTGGTTTGGAATCGACAGCCACAGATACGCAGTATTTT	CASGLESTATDTQYF
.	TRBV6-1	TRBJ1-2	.	TGTGCCAGCAGTGGACTCGGTCAGACCTTGACCTATGGCTACACCTTC	CASSGLGQTLTYGYTF
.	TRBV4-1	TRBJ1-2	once	TGCGCCAGCAGCCAAGAGTCGACAGCCCTTGGCTACACCTTC	CASSQESTALGYTF
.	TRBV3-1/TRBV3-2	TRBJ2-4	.	TGTGCCAGCAGCCAAGGGGGCGCGGGAAACATTCAGTACTTC	CASSQGGAGNIQYF
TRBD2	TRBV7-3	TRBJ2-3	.	TGTGCCAGCAGCTTATTAAAGCGGGGGTTCACAGATACGCAGTATTTT	CASSLLKRGFTDTQYF
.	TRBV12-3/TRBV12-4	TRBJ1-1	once	TGTGCCAGCGGGAACCGGTACACTGAAGCTTTCTTT	CASGNRYTEAFF
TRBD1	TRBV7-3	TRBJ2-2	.	TGTGCCAGCAGCCAAGGACAGGCCGGGGCCGGGGAGCTGTTTTTT	CASSQGQAGAGELFF
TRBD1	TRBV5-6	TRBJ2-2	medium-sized	TGTGCCAGCAGCTTCCTGACAGGGGCGGGCACCGGGGAGCTGTTTTTT	CASSFLTGAGTGELFF
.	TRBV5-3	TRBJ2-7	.	TGTGCCAGAAGCTTGGGTCAGGGCGACGAGCAGTACTTC	CARSLGQGDEQYF
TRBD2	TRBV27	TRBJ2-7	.	TGTGCCAGCAGTTCGGGACTAGCGGGGGGTATCTTCTCCTACGAGCAGTACTTC	CASSSGLAGGIFSYEQYF
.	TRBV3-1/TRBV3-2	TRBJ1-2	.	TGTGCCAGCAGCCAAGTTATAACGGCGTACTATGGCTACACCTTC	CASSQVITAYYGYTF
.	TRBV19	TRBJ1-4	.	TGTGCCAGTAGTAAAGGGACCACGGTTGATGAAAAACTGTTTTTT	CASSKGTTVDEKLFF
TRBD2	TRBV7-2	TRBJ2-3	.	TGTGCCAGCAGCTTACTCATAGCTAGCGGGGGCCTCAGCACAGATACGCAGTATTTT	CASSLLIASGGLSTDTQYF
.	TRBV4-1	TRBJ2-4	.	TGCGCCAGCAGCCAAGATAGGTCGGCAAATGCCAAAAACATTCAGTACTTC	CASSQDRSANAKNIQYF
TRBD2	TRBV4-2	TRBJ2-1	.	TGTGCCAGCAGCCAAGAAGGCCCCCTAGGGCGGGGGATTTCGTATGAGCAGTTCTTC	CASSQEGPLGRGISYEQFF
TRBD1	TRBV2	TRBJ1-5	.	TGTGCCAGCAGTGGGACAGGGTATCAGCCCCAGCATTTT	CASSGTGYQPQHF
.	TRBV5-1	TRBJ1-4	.	TGCGCCAGCAGTGCTTTTGCAGGGGCTAATGAAAAACTGTTTTTT	CASSAFAGANEKLFF
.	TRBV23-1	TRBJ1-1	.	TGCGCCAGCAGTCCTGACAATCTAGCACAGAACACTGAAGCTTTCTTT	CASSPDNLAQNTEAFF
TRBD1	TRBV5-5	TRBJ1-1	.	TGTGCCAGCAGCTTGGAGGGACAGGCCACTGAAGCTTTCTTT	CASSLEGQATEAFF
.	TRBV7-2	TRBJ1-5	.	TGTGCCAGCAGCTGGGACAATCAGCCCCAGCATTTT	CASSWDNQPQHF
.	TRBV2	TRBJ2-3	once	TGTGCCAGCAGTGGGCAGGGTCCAGATACGCAGTATTTT	CASSGQGPDTQYF
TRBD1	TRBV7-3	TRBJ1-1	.	TGTGCCAGCAGCTCGTCCGGGACAGCCTCCATGAACACTGAAGCTTTCTTT	CASSSSGTASMNTEAFF
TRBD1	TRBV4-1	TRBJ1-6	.	TGCGCCAGCAGCCAAGTGGGACAGGCAGTTGGTTCACCCCTCCACTTT	CASSQVGQAVGSPLHF
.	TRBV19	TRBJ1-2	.	TGTGCCAGTAGTATAGATCCCAGAGGAGGTACGGGCTACACCTTC	CASSIDPRGGTGYTF
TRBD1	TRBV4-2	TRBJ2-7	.	TGTGCCAGCAGTTCCGGACAGGGGGCTTCCTACGAGCAGTACTTC	CASSSGQGASYEQYF